This TCR beta chain was sequenced in a study of blood T cells in healthy people across ages (dated by TCRdb to 2015 to 2017). Regarding the study in general: In model experiments, template switching captured roughly one uniquely barcoded TCR beta cDNA molecule for every two T cells. Using deep sequencing normalized with unique cDNA molecular identifiers, the study measured how TCR beta repertoire diversity changes with age. The donors were split into four age groups: young (average approximately 16 years), middle-aged (roughly 39), aged (62) and long-lived (over 80). The study analyzed two additional independent replicas of 1 million unique cDNA reads from the same blood draw for two donors, one aged 18 to 29 and one aged 80 or older. Donors of different ages were randomly distributed across sequencing lanes to avoid experimental bias. Study-wide findings and limitations: Estimates of total diversity based on one million sequenced T cells were regarded as lower bounds and as underestimates. Because donor CMV infection status was unknown, age-related changes in expanded clonotypes were potentially confounded. Bulk unsorted PBMC profiling prevented conclusive comparison of naive and antigen-experienced compartments. There was a strong correlation between observed TCR beta diversity and the percentage of naive T cells measured by flow cytometry. Observed TCR beta diversity per million T cells fell roughly linearly with age, and a significant reduction was already apparent by age about 38. Compared with the aged group, the long-lived group had more naive CD4+ T cells, fewer expanded clones and increased TCR diversity, a pattern suggesting age selection.

From cysteine to phenylalanine, the CDR3 is 16 amino acids long. Of the read, only the CDR3 DNA is kept; its 48 bases are in frame from base 1. Via the germline V gene (reference sequence), CDR1 is LGHDT and CDR2 YNNKEL. Systemically healthy Caucasian individuals from Russia, 35 to 50 in total and aged about 6 to 95 years, were included as donors. Each donor gave ten milliliters of peripheral blood, drawn into EDTA-treated Vacutainer tubes. PBMCs were isolated by Ficoll-Paque density-gradient centrifugation, with at least 6 million obtained per sample. Total RNA, at least 6 micrograms per sample, was extracted from PBMCs with Trizol reagent. Naive CD45RAhigh/CD27high T cell percentages were measured by flow cytometry on a PBMC aliquot from every donor. The receptor library was made with 5' RACE. TCRdb lists the instrument as Illumina HiSeq 2500. A second PCR of about 7 to 12 cycles was run with a J-beta primer mix and a sample-barcoded 5' primer. A template-switch 5' adaptor carrying 12 random nucleotides introduced a unique molecular identifier onto each TCR beta cDNA molecule. Each sample yielded at least 2.5 million CDR3-containing paired-end reads. All of the RNA was converted into first-strand cDNA using the Mint cDNA synthesis kit, with a TRBC-specific oligonucleotide serving as the primer. Following uracil-DNA glycosylase treatment, all cDNA underwent a first 18-cycle PCR with the universal primers M1SS and BC2_uni_R. In the source study's methods: Normalization of each sample was performed by random selection of 1 million high-quality reads, each carrying a distinct molecular identifier. Instead of being binned into consensus sequences, reads that shared molecular identifiers were thrown out. MiTCR, with a Q25 quality threshold and the strictest error-elimination algorithm, was used for CDR3 identification, clonotype clustering and error correction. Lower-bound total TCR beta diversity was estimated with a nonparametric unseen species model using Euler transformation. The raw public reads went through TCRdb reprocessing: fastp at Q25, MiXCR clone calling, in-frame beta chains kept. Each CDR3 protein appears once, grouped with its most common genes and DNA. The V and J calls and clone size are TCRdb's, not the authors'. Counted in this sample were 550,000 to 750,000 distinct CDR3 sequences; roughly 21% of them appeared once. 3% to 4% of the sample is taken by the ten largest.

This clonotype was seen ten or more times. Its target antigen remains unknown. Per-base qualities were not stored, and no clone one base away is much larger. The chain is made from TRBV3-1 and TRBJ2-5, with 10 bases matching TRBD2. The last part of the DNA fits TRBJ2-1 better; the J call may be wrong. Sequencing was carried out using blood. The receptor was derived from a man in his 70s in good health. For the CDR3, the sequence is CASSQDLAGAVYEQFF. The nucleotide sequence is given as TGTGCCAGCAGCCAAGATCTAGCGGGAGCGGTCTATGAGCAGTTCTTC.